The 27 T cell receptor beta chains in this list originate from one sample, sequenced in a study of shared T cell receptors in the human thymus (dated by TCRdb to the early 2020s). Libraries were made using the immunoSEQ multiplex PCR assay. This immuneACCESS table, as held by TCRdb, lists in-frame sequences with V and J called but not all clones. Of the missing ones, under half trace to an unresolved V gene in checked studies; the others have no known cause. The sample data list 500,000 to 850,000 clones, and roughly 86% of these were observed just once. Approximately 0.0097% of the sample rests with the top ten. The same specimen was also included in a second study, on human thymus T cells.

The sequencing sample was made of thymocytes. These receptors were obtained from a boy younger than two with a congenital heart defect. Donor details come from another sample of the same person, matched by shared clones.

The chain couples TRBV19 to TRBJ1-1; 7 bases map to TRBD1. This CDR3 is built from 15 residues. The V gene's germline CDR1 is LNHDA and CDR2 SQIVND (reference sequence). J was trimmed by 1 base and V by 4 bases; bases with no gene match: 6. The CDR3 loop is CASSTEDRENTEAFF. In nucleotides, the CDR3 is TGTGCCAGTAGTACCGAAGACAGGGAGAACACTGAAGCTTTCTTT.

The gene calls are TRBV6-5 and TRBJ2-7, with TRBD1 matching over 7 bases. Germline CDR1 MNHEY, CDR2 SVGAGI. The V and J ends lost 11 bases and 7 bases, in that order; junction bases with no gene match: 8. The CDR3 is 11 residues long. The CDR3 reads CADKQGREQYF. CDR3 DNA sequence: TGTGCCGACAAACAGGGGCGGGAGCAGTACTTC.

The V gene is TRBV21-1, the J gene TRBJ2-1; TRBD2 is the table's D call, not checked against the DNA. TRBV21-1 is recorded as a pseudogene. The CDR3 sequence is 13 residues long. The CDR3 is CASSKVRGGGQFF. The CDR3 nucleotides read TGTGCCAGCAGCAAAGTGAGGGGGGGTGGGCAGTTCTTC.

V is TRBV4-1 and J is TRBJ2-1; 14 bases agree with TRBD2. Germline CDR1 is MGHRA and CDR2 is YSYEKL. The J segment lost 5 bases and the V segment lost 4 bases, leaving 13 bases of the junction unmatched. The length of the CDR3 is 19 residues. The CDR3 sequence: CASSPGLAGGVVFNNEQFF. As DNA, the CDR3 is TGCGCCAGCAGCCCCGGACTAGCGGGGGGTGTTGTTTTCAACAATGAGCAGTTCTTC.

The rearrangement uses TRBV6-6 and TRBJ1-1; the match to TRBD1 covers 8 bases. Germline CDR1 and CDR2: MNHNY and SVGAGI (reference sequence). The CDR3 loop spans 14 amino acids. The J segment lost 7 bases and the V segment lost 6 bases, leaving 10 bases of the junction unmatched. CDR3 region: CASSPWTGKGEAFF. CDR3 in DNA: TGTGCCAGCAGCCCTTGGACAGGGAAGGGTGAAGCTTTCTTT.

The chain has TRBV4-3 and TRBJ2-3; the D is unclear. Between the trimmed V and J ends, which lost 0 bases and 5 bases, there was a span of 12 bases. Germline CDR1 and CDR2: LGHNA and YSLEER. This CDR3 region has 15 residues. CDR3 loop: CASSQDRMRRDTQYF. In DNA form, the CDR3 reads TGCGCCAGCAGCCAAGATCGTATGAGGAGAGATACGCAGTATTTT.

This clone was counted a single time. This chain links TRBV19 with TRBJ1-6; no definite D call. V lost 3 bases and J lost 9, with 15 bases in between. Germline values: CDR1 LNHDA, CDR2 SQIVND (reference sequence). The CDR3 totals 15 residues. The CDR3 nucleotides read TGTGCCAGTAGTATGAGGGCACAATCAGGTTCACCCCTCCACTTT. It yields the protein CASSMRAQSGSPLHF.

V usage is TRBV28 and J usage is TRBJ1-2, with D possibly matching TRBD1 (6 bases). V was trimmed by 5 bases and J by 4 bases, leaving 11 bases between them. Germline CDR1 is MDHEN and CDR2 is SYDVKM. This CDR3 spans 13 amino acids. The CDR3 loop reads CASSGRGIYGYTF. The DNA of the CDR3 is TGTGCCAGCAGTGGCAGGGGAATCTATGGCTACACCTTC.

The rearrangement uses TRBV9 and TRBJ2-7; TRBD2 matches at 11 bases. Germline CDR1 is SGDLS and CDR2 is YYNGEE. The CDR3 has 20 amino acids. Trimming took 0 bases from V and 0 from J; bases not matched to a gene: 14. The CDR3 DNA sequence: TGTGCCAGCAGCGTAGATGGAGCTAGCGGGGGGCTGGAAGGCTCCTACGAGCAGTACTTC. It specifies CASSVDGASGGLEGSYEQYF.

The genes are TRBV5-6 and TRBJ1-1, with D possibly TRBD1 on 5 matching bases. This CDR3 has 17 residues. Germline loops: CDR1 SGHDT, CDR2 YYEEEE. The ends were cut back, 4 bases at V and 2 bases at J, with 21 bases in the middle. The CDR3 coding sequence is TGTGCCAGCAGCCCGAGACAGCAACAAACGTTAAACACTGAAGCTTTCTTT. Amino acid sequence: CASSPRQQQTLNTEAFF.

CDR3 in amino acids: CAISDPRQGHSGNTIYF. The CDR3 nucleotides are TGTGCCATCAGTGACCCCCGACAGGGTCACTCTGGAAACACCATATATTTT. The gene calls are TRBV10-3 and TRBJ1-3, with 7 bases fitting TRBD1. This CDR3 is built from 17 residues. CDR1 is ENHRY, CDR2 SYGVKD, per germline. V shed 3 bases and J 0 bases; nucleotides not matched to a gene: 8.

This chain links TRBV1 with TRBJ2-5; the table's TRBD2 call for D was not verified on the DNA. The end of the DNA is better explained by TRBJ2-7, so the J call may be wrong. TRBV1 is noted as a pseudogene. The CDR3 covers 13 residues. The chain's CDR3 is CTSITGYAYEQYF. CDR3 nucleotides: TGCACCAGCATTACGGGGTACGCCTACGAGCAGTACTTC.

J is TRBJ1-1 and V is TRBV25-1, with unresolved D. Trimming removed 2 bases from V and 10 bases from J, with 17 bases in between. Germline V gives CDR1 MGHDK, CDR2 SYGVNS. This CDR3 contains 14 residues. CDR3 sequence: CASSERTQKRGAFF. In DNA form, the CDR3 reads TGTGCCAGCAGTGAAAGGACTCAAAAACGGGGAGCTTTCTTT. The whole variable domain, remainder taken from reference TRBV25-1 and TRBJ1-1, is EADIYQTPRYLVIGTGKKITLECSQTMGHDKMYWYQQDPGMELHLIHYSYGVNSTEKGDLSSESTVSRIRTEHFPLTLESARPSHTSQYLCASSERTQKRGAFFGQGTRLTVV.

This clone came up a few times. V and J are TRBV5-5 and TRBJ1-1; a weak D match, TRBD1 (5 bases). This CDR3 is built from 15 residues. V was trimmed by 0 bases and J by 1 base, leaving 10 bases between them. Germline CDR1 SGHKS, CDR2 YYEKEE (reference sequence). The CDR3 sequence: CASSLDRGTNTEAFF. The CDR3 nucleotides are TGTGCCAGCAGCTTGGATCGGGGGACGAACACTGAAGCTTTCTTT.

The chain couples TRBV5-6 to TRBJ2-1; the match to TRBD1 covers 8 bases. Per germline, CDR1 SGHDT and CDR2 YYEEEE. Unmatched junction bases numbered 9, after V lost 5 bases and J lost 5 bases. The CDR3 length is 15 residues. In DNA, the CDR3 is TGTGCCAGCAGTCCAGGGACAGGCCGGGACAATGAGCAGTTCTTC. Its translation: CASSPGTGRDNEQFF.

V usage is TRBV5-1 and J usage is TRBJ2-5; no reliable D call. Trimming left V 5 bases short and J 1 base short, with 15 bases between. Per germline, CDR1 SGHRS and CDR2 YFSETQ. This CDR3 spans 15 amino acids. In nucleotides, the CDR3 is TGCGCCAGCAGGATCCGCCTGGGCGCCCAAGAGACCCAGTACTTC. Protein product: CASRIRLGAQETQYF.

The J gene is TRBJ2-7, the V gene TRBV4-1; weak D call: TRBD2 (7 bases). CDR3 length: 16 residues. The V and J ends lost 0 bases and 2 bases respectively, with 14 bases between them. The germline V gene has CDR1 MGHRA and CDR2 YSYEKL. The CDR3 is CASSQDEGGNPYEQYF. In DNA form, the CDR3 reads TGCGCCAGCAGCCAAGACGAGGGGGGGAACCCCTACGAGCAGTACTTC.

The chain has TRBV27 and TRBJ2-3; 15 positions match TRBD2. The ends lost 6 bases at V and 2 bases at J; junction bases unmatched: 9. Germline V CDR1 and CDR2: MNHEY, SMNVEV (reference sequence). This CDR3 comprises 18 residues. The CDR3 reads CASSRGLAGGLPTDTQYF. In DNA form, the CDR3 reads TGTGCCAGCAGCCGGGGACTAGCGGGGGGTCTCCCCACAGATACGCAGTATTTT.

As regards this clone: One end of the junction is discordant with germline, which a read error may explain. V and J are TRBV20-1 and TRBJ2-1; the D gene is possibly TRBD2 (5 bases). The CDR3 extends over 11 amino acids. In germline, CDR1 is DFQATT, CDR2 SNEGSKA (reference sequence). The CDR3 DNA reads TGCAGTGCTGAGGGCCACGGGCCTCGAATCTTC. Its protein product is CSAEGHGPRIF.

The chain couples TRBV5-1 to TRBJ2-1, with 8 bases that match TRBD2. Germline CDR1 is SGHRS and CDR2 is YFSETQ. This CDR3 is built from 16 residues. The junction had 9 bases not matched to a gene; V was cut back by 0 bases and J by 7 bases. The CDR3, as DNA: TGCGCCAGCAGCTTGGAGTTTGGCGGGAGGAGAAATGAGCAGTTCTTC. Encoded protein: CASSLEFGGRRNEQFF. The full variable domain, in which reference TRBV5-1 and TRBJ2-1 provide the parts outside the CDR3, is KAGVTQTPRYLIKTRGQQVTLSCSPISGHRSVSWYQQTPGQGLQFLFEYFSETQRNKGNFPGRFSGRQFSNSRSEMNVSTLELGDSALYLCASSLEFGGRRNEQFFGPGTRLTVL.

This chain connects TRBV10-1 to TRBJ1-5; weak D call: TRBD1 (6 bases). The CDR3 contains 19 residues. V shed 7 bases and J shed 1 base, with 26 bases lying between them. Germline assignment: CDR1 WNHNN and CDR2 SYGVQD (reference sequence). The CDR3 region has the DNA TGCGCCAGCAAGGGGAGCCGGGACACTCCGGAACAGAGCAATCAGCCCCAGCATTTT. This translates into CASKGSRDTPEQSNQPQHF.

The J gene is TRBJ1-2, the V gene TRBV25-1, with D possibly matching TRBD1 (5 bases). Deletions cut 3 bases from V and 4 bases from J, with 9 bases between. The CDR3 consists of 13 residues. The V gene's germline CDR1 is MGHDK and CDR2 SYGVNS. The DNA of the CDR3 is TGTGCCAGCAGTGAGGGAGGGACCTATGGCTACACCTTC. This sequence encodes CASSEGGTYGYTF.

The chain carries TRBV29-1 and TRBJ2-7; the match to TRBD2 covers 12 bases. This CDR3 contains 16 residues. CDR1 is SQVTM, CDR2 ANQGSEA, per germline. The trim removed 7 bases at V and 2 bases at J, leaving 12 bases unmatched. CDR3 DNA: TGCAGCGCTCTGGTCCGGACTAGCGGGGCAACCTACGAGCAGTACTTC. This codes for CSALVRTSGATYEQYF.

This clone has a handful of counts. This sequence joins TRBV19 and TRBJ2-2; 12 bases line up with TRBD1. Germline values: CDR1 LNHDA, CDR2 SQIVND (reference sequence). J lost 0 bases, V lost 5 bases, and 13 bases had no gene match. The CDR3 is 20 residues long. The DNA for the CDR3 is TGTGCCAGTAGTGCAGGGACAGGGGGCGCCCCGGCTGCGAACACCGGGGAGCTGTTTTTT. Amino acids: CASSAGTGGAPAANTGELFF. Full variable domain (outside the CDR3, taken from reference TRBV19 and TRBJ2-2): DGGITQSPKYLFRKEGQNVTLSCEQNLNHDAMYWYRQDPGQGLRLIYYSQIVNDFQKGDIAEGYSVSREKKESFPLTVTSAQKNPTAFYLCASSAGTGGAPAANTGELFFGEGSRLTVL.

The genes are TRBV5-4 and TRBJ1-2, with D hard to call. Germline V CDR1 and CDR2: SGHNT, YYREEE (reference sequence). Trimming took off 4 bases at V and 5 bases at J, with 21 bases between the two ends. This CDR3 is 16 amino acids long. The CDR3 nucleotides are TGTGCCAGCAGCCGACTAAGTAGGCCCGAGCGGTATGGCTACACCTTC. Protein: CASSRLSRPERYGYTF.

This sequence joins TRBV7-8 and TRBJ1-6; D call uncertain. Per germline, CDR1 SGHVS and CDR2 FQNEAQ. Trimming removed 4 bases from V and 6 bases from J, with 13 bases in between. CDR3 length: 15 residues. CDR3 residues: CASSCHRESNSPLHF. The CDR3 coding sequence is TGTGCCAGCAGCTGTCACCGGGAGAGTAATTCACCCCTCCACTTT.

The V gene is TRBV6-1, the J gene TRBJ2-1; a possible D gene is TRBD2 (6 bases). Trimming left V 4 bases short and J 7 bases short, with 20 bases between. This CDR3 is 16 amino acids long. Per germline, CDR1 MNHNS and CDR2 SASEGT. CDR3 residues: CASSGSAGVGLNEQFF. DNA for the CDR3: TGTGCCAGCAGTGGGTCAGCGGGTGTCGGGTTGAATGAGCAGTTCTTC.